Following are 25 T cell receptor beta chains from one sample sequenced in a study of cytomegalovirus exposure and HLA in healthy donors. PCR was performed using 60 Vbeta and 13 Jbeta primers. Produced via immunoSEQ multiplex PCR; TCRdb's table is partial and in-frame only. The sample comprises 70,000 to 90,000 clones, around 70% of which are singletons, and roughly 21% rests with the top ten. The sequencing input was PBMCs. These TCRs come from a middle-aged man in good health and CMV-seropositive.

This clone was recorded only once. The chain couples TRBV7-9 to TRBJ1-2; D not resolved. The V end lost 3 bases, the J end lost 2 bases, and 10 bases lay between the germline ends. The germline CDR1 and CDR2 sequences are SEHNR and FQNEAQ (reference sequence). This CDR3 region has 14 residues. The CDR3 bases are TGTGCCAGCAGCTTCGGAGGCGAAAACTATGGCTACACCTTC. Its translation: CASSFGGENYGYTF.

This chain uses TRBV29-1 with TRBJ2-1; TRBD1 agrees at 7 bases. CDR1 is SQVTM, CDR2 ANQGSEA, per germline. The ends lost 6 bases at V and 9 bases at J; junction bases unmatched: 8. The CDR3 consists of 12 residues. Here the CDR3 DNA reads TGCAGCGTAAGACAGGGAGTGGGTGAGCAGTTCTTC. It encodes CSVRQGVGEQFF.

This clone has just a few counts. Sequence at one end of the junction differs from germline and may be a read error. At the DNA level, this CDR3 is encoded by other sequences in the same sample as well. The chain has TRBV11-3 and TRBJ2-7; maybe TRBD1 (5 bases). CDR1 is SGHNT, CDR2 YENEEA, per germline. There are 15 residues in the CDR3. The CDR3 DNA is TGTGCCAGTAGCTACAGGCAGAAGACGGCATACGAGCAGTACTTC. Its protein product is CASSYRQKTAYEQYF.

CDR3 amino acids: CATKPSQGAYEQYF. In nucleotides, the CDR3 is TGTGCCACGAAGCCCTCCCAGGGGGCCTACGAGCAGTACTTC. The chain combines TRBV2 with TRBJ2-7, with TRBD1 matching 7 bases. The V gene end was trimmed by 10 bases and the J gene end by 2 bases; junction bases not matched to a gene: 11. CDR3 length: 14 amino acids. CDR1 is SNHLY and CDR2 is FYNNEI in the germline V gene. The full variable domain, completed using reference TRBV2 and TRBJ2-7, is EPEVTQTPSHQVTQMGQEVILRCVPISNHLYFYWYRQILGQKVEFLVSFYNNEISEKSEIFDDQFSVERPDGSNFTLKIRSTKLEDSAMYFCATKPSQGAYEQYFGPGTRLTVT.

The chain is built from TRBV5-6 and TRBJ2-7, with TRBD2 matching 13 bases. J lost 4 bases, V lost 4 bases, and 2 bases had no gene match. Germline V lookup: CDR1 SGHDT, CDR2 YYEEEE. The CDR3 length is 14 residues. This CDR3 reads CASSGTSGEYEQYF. The CDR3 DNA is TGTGCCAGCAGCGGGACTAGCGGGGAGTACGAGCAGTACTTC.

The chain employs TRBV19 and TRBJ1-1; TRBD1 is a possible D gene (6 bases). This CDR3 comprises 14 residues. V was trimmed by 7 bases and J by 6 bases, leaving 18 bases between them. CDR1 and CDR2 from the germline V gene are LNHDA and SQIVND (reference sequence). In nucleotides, the CDR3 is TGTGCCAGTAAGGGACACAGGGTAGGGTCTGAAGCTTTCTTT. Amino acid sequence: CASKGHRVGSEAFF.

The rearrangement uses TRBV29-1 and TRBJ1-1, with D maybe TRBD1 (6 bases). Trimming stripped 7 bases from V and 0 bases from J, with 12 bases between. The CDR3 runs to 13 residues. CDR1 SQVTM and CDR2 ANQGSEA come from the germline V gene. The CDR3: CSAEQGMNTEAFF. CDR3 sequence (DNA): TGCAGCGCCGAACAGGGAATGAACACTGAAGCTTTCTTT.

The CDR3 DNA sequence: TGCGCCAGCAGCTTATCTGGGGGGGCGGCTGAAGCTTTCTTT. It yields the protein CASSLSGGAAEAFF. The chain employs TRBV5-1 and TRBJ1-1; maybe TRBD1 (6 bases). The V and J ends lost 2 bases and 6 bases respectively, with 14 bases between them. CDR3 length: 14 amino acids. Germline V CDR1 and CDR2: SGHRS, YFSETQ.

This chain uses TRBV7-9 with TRBJ2-5; D may be TRBD2 (6 bases). The V gene's germline CDR1 is SEHNR and CDR2 FQNEAQ (reference sequence). The CDR3 consists of 13 residues. Trimming took off 5 bases at V and 5 bases at J, with 12 bases between the two ends. The CDR3 DNA sequence: TGTGCCAGCAGCGGAGGGGCTGGGGAGACCCAGTACTTC. This gives the protein CASSGGAGETQYF.

J is TRBJ2-7 and V is TRBV19; D is perhaps TRBD2 (6 bases). The CDR3 runs 14 residues. Germline loops: CDR1 LNHDA, CDR2 SQIVND (reference sequence). V was trimmed by 5 bases and J by 3 bases, leaving 14 bases between them. In nucleotides, the CDR3 is TGTGCCAGTAGTTACACGGGGGAAAACTACGAGCAGTACTTC. It is translated as CASSYTGENYEQYF.

In this sample, this clone turned up once. This rearrangement joins TRBV6-6 to TRBJ2-7; perhaps TRBD1 as D (6 bases). Germline V gene data show CDR1 as MNHNY and CDR2 as SVGAGI (reference sequence). V lost 5 bases and J 0 bases, leaving 14 bases between the germline ends. The CDR3 covers 15 residues. Here the CDR3 reads CASSTTLGGSYEQYF. CDR3 nucleotides: TGTGCCAGCAGTACCACCTTAGGGGGCTCCTACGAGCAGTACTTC.

V gene TRBV30 combines with J gene TRBJ2-5, with 10 positions matching TRBD1. The J call is doubtful: the DNA matches TRBJ2-7 better. The CDR3 loop spans 14 amino acids. Germline V lookup: CDR1 GTSNPN, CDR2 SVGIG (reference sequence). CDR3: CAWDSGTGDHEQYF. In DNA, the CDR3 is TGTGCCTGGGATTCCGGGACAGGGGACCACGAGCAGTACTTC.

J is TRBJ2-7 and V is TRBV11-2; possible D gene TRBD1, 5 bases. Looked up from germline, CDR1 is SGHAT and CDR2 is FQNNGV. The CDR3 is made up of 15 amino acids. Trimming took off 0 bases at V and 2 bases at J, with 11 bases between the two ends. Written as DNA, the CDR3 is TGTGCCAGCAGCTTAGATGGTTCAGGGACCTACGAGCAGTACTTC. As protein: CASSLDGSGTYEQYF.

The chain recombines TRBV9 with TRBJ1-5; TRBD1 aligns across 11 bases. The CDR3 runs 17 residues. The ends lost 4 bases at V and 5 bases at J; junction bases unmatched: 11. The germline V gene encodes CDR1 SGDLS and CDR2 YYNGEE. The CDR3 DNA reads TGTGCCAGCAGCCTTGGTTCCGGGACAGGGGGGCATCAGCCCCAGCATTTT. Its protein product is CASSLGSGTGGHQPQHF.

This clone was found a few times. This chain uses TRBV30 with TRBJ2-7; a possible D gene is TRBD1 (6 bases). Trimming removed 3 bases from V and 3 bases from J, with 12 bases in between. Per the germline V gene, CDR1 is GTSNPN and CDR2 is SVGIG (reference sequence). The CDR3 has 13 amino acids. This CDR3 reads CAWSLRGIYEQYF. The CDR3 region has the DNA TGTGCCTGGAGCCTCAGGGGCATCTACGAGCAGTACTTC.

The chain links TRBV19 to TRBJ1-2; D remains unclear. The CDR3 spans 15 residues. V was shortened by 2 bases and J by 6 bases, with 16 bases between the two germline ends. Per the germline V gene, CDR1 is LNHDA and CDR2 is SQIVND (reference sequence). CDR3 loop: CASSIYGGHTDGYTF. DNA for the CDR3: TGTGCCAGTAGTATATACGGAGGCCACACCGATGGCTACACCTTC.

This chain joins TRBV27 and TRBJ1-1; 8 bases map to TRBD1. With 4 bases clipped from V and 8 bases from J, the junction kept 6 bases outside the gene matches. The CDR3 runs 13 residues. The germline V gene encodes CDR1 MNHEY and CDR2 SMNVEV (reference sequence). CDR3 coding DNA: TGTGCCAGCAGTTCATCGGACAGGGCCGAAGCTTTCTTT. Its protein is CASSSSDRAEAFF.

This clone is a singleton in its sample. This sequence joins TRBV27 and TRBJ2-1; a weak D match, TRBD1 (6 bases). The CDR3 sequence is 14 residues long. Germline V CDR1 and CDR2: MNHEY, SMNVEV (reference sequence). The V end lost 1 base, the J end lost 5 bases, and 9 bases lay between the germline ends. The DNA for the CDR3 is TGTGCCAGCAGTTTATACGGACAGCACAATGAGCAGTTCTTC. Translating it yields CASSLYGQHNEQFF.

The CDR3 nucleotides read TGCAGCGTTAGTACAGGCGCCGTGAAAAATGAGCAGTTCTTC. Translated, it gives CSVSTGAVKNEQFF. The rearrangement uses TRBV29-1 and TRBJ2-1, with D perhaps matching TRBD1 (5 bases). CDR1 and CDR2 (germline): SQVTM, ANQGSEA. V lost 5 bases and J lost 7, with 18 bases in between. This CDR3 has 14 residues.

CDR3 amino acids: CASSLDYLTGTQYF. In DNA form, the CDR3 reads TGTGCCAGCAGCTTAGACTACCTAACAGGCACGCAGTATTTT. V usage is TRBV7-2 and J usage is TRBJ2-3; possible D gene TRBD1, 5 bases. This CDR3 has 14 amino acids. Germline values: CDR1 SGHTA, CDR2 FQGNSA. V was cut by 1 base and J by 9 bases, with 14 bases left in between.

This clone was observed a single time. The gene calls are TRBV10-2 and TRBJ1-6; no reliable D call. Germline values: CDR1 WSHSY, CDR2 SAAADI. CDR3 size: 13 residues. The germline V and J ends were trimmed by 7 bases and 10 bases, with 14 bases remaining between them. CDR3 nucleotides: TGCGCCAGCACTCGAGCCCCATTCTCACCCCTCCACTTT. It specifies CASTRAPFSPLHF.

V usage is TRBV4-3 and J usage is TRBJ2-3; 8 bases are a match to TRBD1. This CDR3 spans 16 amino acids. J was trimmed by 4 bases and V by 0 bases; bases with no gene match: 6. In germline, CDR1 is LGHNA, CDR2 YSLEER. The CDR3 coding sequence is TGCGCCAGCAGCCAAGATTCCTCAGGGGGCGCAGATACGCAGTATTTT. Protein: CASSQDSSGGADTQYF.

This chain joins TRBV28 and TRBJ1-2; TRBD1 aligns across 8 bases. V dropped 4 bases and J dropped 5; count of bases not matched to a gene: 12. The CDR3 is 16 amino acids. Germline V lookup: CDR1 MDHEN, CDR2 SYDVKM. CDR3 nucleotides: TGTGCCAGCAGTTCCCCCTCGACAGGGGAACCTTATGGCTACACCTTC. Encoded protein: CASSSPSTGEPYGYTF.

This clone has more than one count but fewer than ten. DNA for the CDR3: TGTGCCAGCAGCTCTCAGGGGGCGGTTTACAATGAGCAGTTCTTC. This codes for CASSSQGAVYNEQFF. The rearrangement links TRBV7-3 to TRBJ2-1; 8 bases agree with TRBD1. This CDR3 is 15 amino acids long. Per the germline V gene, CDR1 is SGHTA and CDR2 is FQGTGA. The V gene end was trimmed by 4 bases and the J gene end by 4 bases; junction bases not matched to a gene: 6.

This clone was observed a handful of times. CDR3 in DNA: TGTGCCAGCAGCTCGCGTAACAGGGTATACCACGAGCAGTACTTC. This encodes CASSSRNRVYHEQYF. V usage is TRBV13 and J usage is TRBJ2-7; D may be TRBD1 (6 bases). The V and J ends lost 4 bases and 5 bases respectively, with 18 bases between them. Per the germline V gene, CDR1 is PRHDT and CDR2 is FYEKMQ (reference sequence). The CDR3 is 15 residues long.